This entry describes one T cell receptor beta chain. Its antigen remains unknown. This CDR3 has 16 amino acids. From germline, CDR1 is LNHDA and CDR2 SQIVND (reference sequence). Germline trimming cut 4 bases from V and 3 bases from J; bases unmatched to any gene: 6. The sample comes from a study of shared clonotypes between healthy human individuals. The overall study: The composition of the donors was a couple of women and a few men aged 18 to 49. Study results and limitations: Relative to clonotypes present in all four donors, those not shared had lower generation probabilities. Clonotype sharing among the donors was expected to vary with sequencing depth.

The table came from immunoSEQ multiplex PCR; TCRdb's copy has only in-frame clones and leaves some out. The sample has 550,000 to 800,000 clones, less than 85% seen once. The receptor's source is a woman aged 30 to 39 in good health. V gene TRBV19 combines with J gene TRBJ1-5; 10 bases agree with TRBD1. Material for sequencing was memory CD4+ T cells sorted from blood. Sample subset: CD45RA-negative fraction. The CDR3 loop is CASSRTGGRVNQPQHF. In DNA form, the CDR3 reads TGTGCCAGTAGTAGGACAGGGGGTCGGGTCAATCAGCCCCAGCATTTT.